The rows below give T cell receptor beta chains drawn from one sample of a study of T-cell memory formation after mild COVID-19. TCRdb re-derived calls from the 5' RACE reads in MiXCR, one entry per CDR3 protein. This repertoire shows under 200,000 distinct CDR3 sequences, around 10% found once; its top ten account for 3.5% to 4%. The sample comprised PBMCs or a T cell subset sorted from them (not recorded which). The origin of the receptors is a man younger than 30 who had mild COVID-19 (a few samples of this study predate the infection). Cell type and time point are not known. Both conserved end residues are part of each CDR3. A D gene is named only where the DNA matches it firmly. Not every row has a clone size; where given, it reads once, few, many or a size class.

size	V	D	J	DNA	CDR3
few	TRBV5-1	TRBD1	TRBJ2-5	TGCGCCAGCAGCAACCGGACAGGGTCAGAGACCCAGTACTTC	CASSNRTGSETQYF
many	TRBV5-5	TRBD1	TRBJ1-3	TGTGCCAGCAGCGACTACAGGGGCCGCTCTGGAAACACCATATATTTT	CASSDYRGRSGNTIYF
few	TRBV12-3/TRBV12-4	-	TRBJ1-4	TGTGCCAGCAGTTCAAGATCTGAAAAACTGTTTTTT	CASSSRSEKLFF
few	TRBV20-1	TRBD1	TRBJ1-1	TGCAGTGCTAGAGATAGGAAGGGGGCGGACACTGAAGCTTTCTTT	CSARDRKGADTEAFF
few	TRBV5-1	-	TRBJ1-1	TGCGCCAGCAGCTTGTTCGGTCCAGGGACGGACACTGAAGCTTTCTTT	CASSLFGPGTDTEAFF
few	TRBV10-3	-	TRBJ2-3	TGTGCCATCAGTATCGACGCAGATACGCAGTATTTT	CAISIDADTQYF
few	TRBV5-6	-	TRBJ1-1	TGTGCCAGCAGCTTCCCGAACACTGAAGCTTTCTTT	CASSFPNTEAFF
-	TRBV6-5	TRBD1	TRBJ1-6	TGTGCCAGCAGGGACAGGACAGGGACTTCACCCCTCCACTTT	CASRDRTGTSPLHF
many	TRBV29-1	-	TRBJ2-7	TGCAGCGTTGAACCTAGGGGAGGAAGGTTGGAGCAGTACTTC	CSVEPRGGRLEQYF
few	TRBV18	-	TRBJ1-5	TGTGCCAGCTCACCACAGTACGGGAACTATAGCAATCAGCCCCAGCATTTT	CASSPQYGNYSNQPQHF
many	TRBV5-6	-	TRBJ1-2	TGTGCCAGCAGCTTGGCCCTCGCTAACTATGGCTACACCTTC	CASSLALANYGYTF
few	TRBV5-1	-	TRBJ1-1	TGCGCCAGCAGCTTGTTACAGGGAACGAACACTGAAGCTTTCTTT	CASSLLQGTNTEAFF
many	TRBV7-6	-	TRBJ1-1	TGTGCCAGCAGCTCGCCAGGGGATGGAAACACTGAAGCTTTCTTT	CASSSPGDGNTEAFF
few	TRBV7-9	-	TRBJ1-2	TGTGCCAGCAGCCTACAGGGCCATGGCTACACCTTC	CASSLQGHGYTF
once	TRBV24-1	-	TRBJ2-2	TGTGCCACCAGTGCGAGGTCCAGCGGGGAGCTGTTTTTT	CATSARSSGELFF
-	TRBV11-2	-	TRBJ1-4	TGTGCCAGCAGCTTAGTGGGATCGACTAATGAAAAACTGTTTTTT	CASSLVGSTNEKLFF
few	TRBV12-3/TRBV12-4	TRBD2	TRBJ2-5	TGTGCCAGCGGGGGACTAGCGGGCCGTCAAGAGACCCAGTACTTC	CASGGLAGRQETQYF
many	TRBV7-2	-	TRBJ1-5	TGTGCCAGCAGCCTCGTGGTTGGGAATCAGCCCCAGCATTTT	CASSLVVGNQPQHF
few	TRBV12-3/TRBV12-4	-	TRBJ1-2	TGTGCCAGCAGTTTTTCTGGACGATATGGCTACACCTTC	CASSFSGRYGYTF
few	TRBV2	-	TRBJ2-2	TGTGCCAGCTGGGTTGAGCCCGCCGGGGAGCTGTTTTTT	CASWVEPAGELFF
few	TRBV2	-	TRBJ2-2	TGTGCCAGCAGTGAAGCGAGGGGGTTCGGGGAGCTGTTTTTT	CASSEARGFGELFF
-	TRBV28	-	TRBJ2-2	TGTGCCAGCCACAGGGCCGACACCGGGGAGCTGTTTTTT	CASHRADTGELFF
few	TRBV7-2	TRBD2	TRBJ2-3	TGTGCCAGCAGCGAACTAGCGGGGGGGCTGCTGGGGCAGTATTTT	CASSELAGGLLGQYF
few	TRBV5-4	-	TRBJ2-2	TGTGCCAGCAGCTTGGTGCAGGGTCGGAACACCGGGGAGCTGTTTTTT	CASSLVQGRNTGELFF
many	TRBV18	-	TRBJ2-5	TGTGCCAGCTCACCAGGCCCGAAAGAGACCCAGTACTTC	CASSPGPKETQYF
few	TRBV7-9	-	TRBJ1-3	TGTGCCAGCTGGGTGAGCTCTGGAAACACCATATATTTT	CASWVSSGNTIYF
few	TRBV2	-	TRBJ2-3	TGTGCCAGCATTCAGCCAGGGGGGCCTCGGGATACGCAGTATTTT	CASIQPGGPRDTQYF
-	TRBV2	TRBD2	TRBJ2-1	TGTGCCAGCAGTCTGGAGCGGGGGGGCTACTACAATGAGCAGTTCTTC	CASSLERGGYYNEQFF
-	TRBV15	-	TRBJ1-5	TGTGCCACCAGCAGACCCGATCAGCCCCAGCATTTT	CATSRPDQPQHF
many	TRBV2	-	TRBJ2-5	TGTGCCAGCATGGACAGCTCCCCTAGAGAGACCCAGTACTTC	CASMDSSPRETQYF
few	TRBV6-5	TRBD1	TRBJ1-5	TGTGCCAGCAGTACAAGACAGGGCGGCAATCAGCCCCAGCATTTT	CASSTRQGGNQPQHF
-	TRBV5-1	TRBD1	TRBJ2-7	TGCGCCAGCAGCGCGGGACAGGGGATGAGCGAGCAGTACTTC	CASSAGQGMSEQYF
few	TRBV11-2	-	TRBJ1-3	TGTGCCAGCAGCTTATCAGTCTCTGGAAACACCATATATTTT	CASSLSVSGNTIYF
few	TRBV5-1	TRBD2	TRBJ2-3	TGCGCCAGCAGTTATAGCGGGGGGCAAACAGATACGCAGTATTTT	CASSYSGGQTDTQYF
-	TRBV20-1	-	TRBJ1-4	TGCAGTGCTAGGGGAGTGGCGAGGAGTGAAAAACTGTTTTTT	CSARGVARSEKLFF
-	TRBV4-2	TRBD2	TRBJ2-5	TGTGCCAGCAGCCGAGGGACTAGCGATAAGGAGACCCAGTACTTC	CASSRGTSDKETQYF
few	TRBV20-1	-	TRBJ2-5	TGCAGTGCCCGAAAAGGCGGAACTAGTAAAGAGACCCAGTACTTC	CSARKGGTSKETQYF
-	TRBV6-2/TRBV6-3	-	TRBJ2-1	TGTGCCAGCAGTTCTGACCAAGACCCCGCCGGGGGGTTCTTC	CASSSDQDPAGGFF
few	TRBV6-5	TRBD1	TRBJ1-2	TGTGCCAGCAGTTACTCATCGACAGGGGGCAGGGCCTATGGCTACACCTTC	CASSYSSTGGRAYGYTF
-	TRBV19	-	TRBJ2-7	TGTGCCAGTAGTGTGCAGGGATGGGGGCTCGAGCAGTACTTC	CASSVQGWGLEQYF
many	TRBV11-2	TRBD1	TRBJ2-3	TGTGCCAGCAGCTCGGACAGGTTCACAGATACGCAGTATTTT	CASSSDRFTDTQYF
many	TRBV6-5	-	TRBJ2-5	TGTGCCAGCAGGCCAGGGGGGCGTGAGACCCAGTACTTC	CASRPGGRETQYF
few	TRBV7-3	-	TRBJ2-3	TGTGCCAGCAGCCCGACTAGAGAAGATACGCAGTATTTT	CASSPTREDTQYF
-	TRBV20-1	TRBD2	TRBJ2-1	TGCAGTGCTAGTAGTCCGGGACTAGCGGGGGGCCCTCCCAATGAGCAGTTCTTC	CSASSPGLAGGPPNEQFF
-	TRBV18	-	TRBJ2-5	TGTGCCAGCTCACCAATGGGGTTGCAAGAGACCCAGTACTTC	CASSPMGLQETQYF
many	TRBV9	-	TRBJ2-1	TGTGCCAGCAGCACCTCTACGACTAGATCTGAGCAGTTCTTC	CASSTSTTRSEQFF
many	TRBV12-3/TRBV12-4	-	TRBJ2-1	TGTGCCAGCAGGGACCTGGCTGGGCTGTTCTTC	CASRDLAGLFF
many	TRBV5-1	TRBD2	TRBJ2-3	TGCGCCAGCAGCCTTACTAGCGGGGGGCGGAGGGATACGCAGTATTTT	CASSLTSGGRRDTQYF
-	TRBV5-1	TRBD2	TRBJ2-1	TGCGCCAGCAGGTCTTTAGCGGGAGAACGCTACAATGAGCAGTTCTTC	CASRSLAGERYNEQFF
many	TRBV20-1	TRBD2	TRBJ2-3	TGCAGTGCTCCGACTAGCGGCACAGATACGCAGTATTTT	CSAPTSGTDTQYF
-	TRBV20-1	-	TRBJ2-3	TGCAGTGCTAGTAGTGGGGGGTCTAGCACAGATACGCAGTATTTT	CSASSGGSSTDTQYF
few	TRBV7-2	-	TRBJ2-3	TGTGCCAGCAGCTTCGGGAATCCAAATACGCAGTATTTT	CASSFGNPNTQYF
-	TRBV20-1	TRBD1	TRBJ2-3	TGCAGTGCCCACTCCGGGACAGGGCGTTCAGATACGCAGTATTTT	CSAHSGTGRSDTQYF
-	TRBV5-6	-	TRBJ1-1	TGTGCCAGCAGCTTTCACGGGTTCGGCACTGAAGCTTTCTTT	CASSFHGFGTEAFF
-	TRBV6-5	-	TRBJ2-5	TGTGCCAGCAGTTTTAATAACAGGGTGGAGACCCAGTACTTC	CASSFNNRVETQYF
-	TRBV6-2/TRBV6-3	-	TRBJ1-2	TGTGCCAGCAGTTACGGGCCATACTATGGCTACACCTTC	CASSYGPYYGYTF
many	TRBV12-3/TRBV12-4	-	TRBJ2-1	TGTGCCAGCAGTTTAGTCAATGAGCAGTTCTTC	CASSLVNEQFF